A single sample is the source of the 6 T cell receptor beta chains below, sequenced in a study of blood T cell repertoires in COVID-19 (dated by TCRdb to about 2020). Libraries were made using the immunoSEQ multiplex PCR assay. The clones in this table, taken by TCRdb from immuneACCESS, are in-frame only. Not every clone is retained; where verified, under half of the shortfall comes from an unresolved V gene, and the cause of the rest is unknown. This sample holds 200,000 to 250,000 clones; 80% to 90% were observed only once. The ten largest clones represent about 9% of the sample. Sequencing used peripheral blood. Receptor source: a man aged 45 to 65 with active or convalescent COVID-19.

Comments on this clone: Distinct nucleotide sequences in the sample also encode this CDR3. V usage is TRBV19 and J usage is TRBJ1-1; the match to TRBD1 covers 7 bases. The J segment lost 0 bases and the V segment lost 4 bases, leaving 2 bases of the junction unmatched. From germline, CDR1 is LNHDA and CDR2 SQIVND (reference sequence). The CDR3 length is 14 residues. CDR3 amino acids: CASSTQGMNTEAFF. CDR3 nucleotide sequence: TGTGCCAGTAGTACACAGGGGATGAACACTGAAGCTTTCTTT.

The genes are TRBV7-2 and TRBJ2-3; no firm D call. Germline values: CDR1 SGHTA, CDR2 FQGNSA. The CDR3 has 12 amino acids. The V end was cut by 5 bases, the J end by 6 bases, with 9 bases between. CDR3 loop: CASSTLRDTQYF. The CDR3 coding sequence is TGTGCCAGCAGCACTCTCCGGGATACGCAGTATTTT.

The rearrangement joins TRBV7-8 to TRBJ2-7, with D tentatively TRBD1 (7 bases). The V end was cut by 2 bases, the J end by 4 bases, with 18 bases between. This CDR3 has 16 amino acids. CDR1 and CDR2 (germline): SGHVS, FQNEAQ. DNA for the CDR3: TGTGCCAGCAGCTTATACGCAGGGGGGAAAGAGTACGAGCAGTACGTC. Residues: CASSLYAGGKEYEQYV.

The rearrangement links TRBV5-1 to TRBJ1-2; TRBD1 matches at 7 bases. CDR3 length: 15 residues. The germline gives CDR1 SGHRS, CDR2 YFSETQ. Germline trimming cut 4 bases from V and 1 base from J; bases unmatched to any gene: 7. The CDR3 loop is CASSPGTAYNYGYTF. Here the CDR3 DNA reads TGCGCCAGCAGCCCCGGGACAGCATATAACTATGGCTACACCTTC.

Comment on this clone: The germline gene is not matched at one end of the junction; a read error may be the cause. V and J are TRBV5-1 and TRBJ1-3; tentative D call: TRBD1 (5 bases). The CDR3 has 14 residues. CDR1 and CDR2 (germline): SGHRS, YFSETQ. DNA of the CDR3: TGCACCAGCAGCGAGGGACTCTCTGGAAACACCATATATTTT. As protein: CTSSEGLSGNTIYF.

The rearrangement uses TRBV7-2 and TRBJ2-7; D is unresolved. V gave up 2 bases and J gave up 2 bases, with 7 bases separating them. The germline CDR1 and CDR2 sequences are SGHTA and FQGNSA. The CDR3 runs 13 residues. Here the CDR3 reads CASSLQHPYEQYF. In DNA form, the CDR3 reads TGTGCCAGCAGCTTACAACACCCCTACGAGCAGTACTTC.